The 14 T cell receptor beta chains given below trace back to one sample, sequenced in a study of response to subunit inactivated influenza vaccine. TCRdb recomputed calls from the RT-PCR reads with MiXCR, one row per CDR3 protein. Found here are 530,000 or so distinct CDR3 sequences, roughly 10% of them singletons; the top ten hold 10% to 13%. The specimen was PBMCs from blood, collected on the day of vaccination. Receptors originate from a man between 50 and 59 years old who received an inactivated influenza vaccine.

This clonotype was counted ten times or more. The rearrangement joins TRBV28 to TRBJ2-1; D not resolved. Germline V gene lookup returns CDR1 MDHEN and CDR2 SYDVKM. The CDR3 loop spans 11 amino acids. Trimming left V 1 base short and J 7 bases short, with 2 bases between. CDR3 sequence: CASSLFNEQFF. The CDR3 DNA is TGTGCCAGCAGTTTATTTAATGAGCAGTTCTTC.

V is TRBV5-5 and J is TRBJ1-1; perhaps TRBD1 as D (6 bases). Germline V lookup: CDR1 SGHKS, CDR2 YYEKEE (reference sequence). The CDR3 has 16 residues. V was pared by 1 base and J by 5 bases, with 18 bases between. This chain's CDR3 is CASSLPGQTHGTEAFF. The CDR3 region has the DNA TGTGCCAGCAGCTTGCCAGGACAGACCCATGGGACTGAAGCTTTCTTT.

CDR3 coding DNA: TGTGCCATCAGTGAGTCTGGCGCAGGCTCCTACAATGAGCAGTTCTTC. It is translated as CAISESGAGSYNEQFF. The chain has TRBV10-3 and TRBJ2-1, with D unresolved. The CDR3 is 16 amino acids. The germline V and J ends were trimmed by 0 bases and 0 bases, with 9 bases remaining between them. The germline CDR1 and CDR2 sequences are ENHRY and SYGVKD.

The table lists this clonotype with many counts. The CDR3 coding sequence is TGCAGTGCTAGAAAAGGACACAAGAACACTGAAGCTTTCTTT. The encoded protein is CSARKGHKNTEAFF. The chain recombines TRBV20-1 with TRBJ1-1; D is perhaps TRBD1 (5 bases). The CDR3 spans 14 residues. Trimming took off 2 bases at V and 1 base at J, with 11 bases between the two ends. The germline CDR1 and CDR2 sequences are DFQATT and SNEGSKA (reference sequence).

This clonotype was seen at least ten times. The CDR3 region is CASSLPDRGETYEQYF. The CDR3 nucleotides are TGCGCCAGCAGCTTACCTGACAGGGGGGAAACCTACGAGCAGTACTTC. This chain joins TRBV4-1 and TRBJ2-7; TRBD1 matches at 9 bases. The V gene end was trimmed by 5 bases and the J gene end by 2 bases; junction bases not matched to a gene: 10. The CDR3 contains 16 residues. Per the germline V gene, CDR1 is MGHRA and CDR2 is YSYEKL.

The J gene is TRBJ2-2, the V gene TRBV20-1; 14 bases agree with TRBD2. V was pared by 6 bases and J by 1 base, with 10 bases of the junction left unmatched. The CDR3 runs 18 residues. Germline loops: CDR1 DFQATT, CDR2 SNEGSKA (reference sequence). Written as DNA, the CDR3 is TGCAGTGCCGCTCGGCTGGGACTAGCGGGAGAGAACACCGGGGAGCTGTTTTTT. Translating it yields CSAARLGLAGENTGELFF.

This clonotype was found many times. The CDR3 region is CATTPLLAGGLTGELFF. CDR3 nucleotides: TGTGCCACGACCCCTCTGCTGGCAGGGGGCCTCACCGGGGAGCTGTTTTTT. The chain couples TRBV11-2 to TRBJ2-2, with TRBD1 matching over 8 bases. The V gene's germline CDR1 is SGHAT and CDR2 FQNNGV. This CDR3 contains 17 residues. V gave up 10 bases and J gave up 4 bases; unmatched junction bases: 17.

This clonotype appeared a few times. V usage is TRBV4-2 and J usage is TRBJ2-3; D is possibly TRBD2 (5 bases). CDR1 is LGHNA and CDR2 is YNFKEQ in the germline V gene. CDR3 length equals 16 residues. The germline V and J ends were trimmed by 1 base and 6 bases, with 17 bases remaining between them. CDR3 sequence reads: CASSQVIRLADDTQYF. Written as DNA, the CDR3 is TGTGCCAGCAGCCAAGTAATTCGGCTAGCCGACGATACGCAGTATTTT.

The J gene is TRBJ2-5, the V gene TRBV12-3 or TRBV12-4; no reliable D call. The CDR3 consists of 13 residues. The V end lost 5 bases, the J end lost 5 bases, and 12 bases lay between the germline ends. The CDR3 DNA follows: TGTGCCAGCAGTCTACCCGTGGGGGAGACCCAGTACTTC. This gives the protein CASSLPVGETQYF.

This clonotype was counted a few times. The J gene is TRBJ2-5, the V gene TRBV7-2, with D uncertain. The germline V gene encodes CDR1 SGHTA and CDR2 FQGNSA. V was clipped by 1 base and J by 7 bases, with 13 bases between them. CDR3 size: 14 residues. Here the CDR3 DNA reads TGTGCCAGCAGCTTAGGCGCTAGAGGCGCGACCCAGTACTTC. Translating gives CASSLGARGATQYF.

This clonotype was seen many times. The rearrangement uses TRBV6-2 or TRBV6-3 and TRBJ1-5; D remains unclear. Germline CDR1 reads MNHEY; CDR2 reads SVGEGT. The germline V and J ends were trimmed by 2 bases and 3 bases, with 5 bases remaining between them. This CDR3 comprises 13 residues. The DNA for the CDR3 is TGTGCCAGCAGTTACCGGAACAATCAGCCCCAGCATTTT. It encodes CASSYRNNQPQHF.

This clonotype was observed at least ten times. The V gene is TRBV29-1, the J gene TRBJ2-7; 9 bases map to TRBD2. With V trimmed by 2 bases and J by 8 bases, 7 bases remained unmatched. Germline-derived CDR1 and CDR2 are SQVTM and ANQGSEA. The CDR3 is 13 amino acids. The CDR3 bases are TGCAGCGTTGAAATGCCGACTAGCGGACAGCAGTACTTC. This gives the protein CSVEMPTSGQQYF.

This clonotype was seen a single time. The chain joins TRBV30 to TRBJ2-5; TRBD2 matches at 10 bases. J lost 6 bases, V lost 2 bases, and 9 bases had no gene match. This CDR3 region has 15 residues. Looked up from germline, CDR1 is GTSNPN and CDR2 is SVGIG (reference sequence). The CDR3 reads CAWSQLAGQRQTQYF. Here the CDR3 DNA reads TGTGCCTGGAGTCAACTAGCGGGGCAGCGACAGACCCAGTACTTC. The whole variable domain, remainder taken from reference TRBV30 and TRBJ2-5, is SQTIHQWPATLVQPVGSPLSLECTVEGTSNPNLYWYRQAAGRGLQLLFYSVGIGQISSEVPQNLSASRPQDRQFILSSKKLLLSDSGFYLCAWSQLAGQRQTQYFGPGTRLLVL.

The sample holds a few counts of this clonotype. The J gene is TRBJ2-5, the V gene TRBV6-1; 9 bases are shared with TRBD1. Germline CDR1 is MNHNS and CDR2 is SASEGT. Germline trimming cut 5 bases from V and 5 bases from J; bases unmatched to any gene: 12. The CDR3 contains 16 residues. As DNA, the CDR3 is TGTGCCAGCAGTACAGGGGGCGTAGGAGTCGGCGAGACCCAGTACTTC. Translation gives CASSTGGVGVGETQYF.